This TCR beta chain was recorded in a study of cytomegalovirus exposure and HLA in healthy donors. The PCR made use of 60 Vbeta and 13 Jbeta primers. The repertoire was sequenced with immunoSEQ multiplex PCR; TCRdb's copy has only in-frame clones and lacks some. The sample has some 70,000 clones. Germline values: CDR1 GTSNPN, CDR2 SVGIG (reference sequence). V lost 4 bases, J lost 7 bases, and 10 bases stayed unmatched. There are 14 residues in the CDR3. This TCR derives from a man aged 35 to 55 in good health and CMV-seronegative. The sequencing input was PBMCs. The rearrangement uses TRBV30 and TRBJ2-7; 10 nucleotides match TRBD1. In nucleotides, the CDR3 is TGTGCCTGGAACCCGGGACAGGGGTTCTCGGAGCAGTACTTC. As protein: CAWNPGQGFSEQYF.